Following are 19 T cell receptor beta chains from one sample sequenced in a study of T cells in Graves' hyperthyroidism and ophthalmopathy. RNA transcripts provided the source from which TCR beta CDR3 regions were amplified. First-round RT-PCR targeting the TCR CDR3 was performed with the HTBI primer set. MiXCR, run by TCRdb on the multiplex PCR reads, gives a single entry per CDR3 protein. This sample carries about 250,000 distinct CDR3 sequences, roughly 20% of them seen once, and the ten largest clones take 50% to 75%. The sequencing sample was made of blood. Receptor source: a man aged 30 to 39 with Graves' ophthalmopathy.

This chain joins TRBV19 and TRBJ1-5; 7 nucleotides align to TRBD1. Trimming removed 6 bases from V and 0 bases from J; junction bases left unmatched: 5. CDR3 length equals 15 residues. The V gene's germline CDR1 is LNHDA and CDR2 SQIVND (reference sequence). CDR3 sequence (DNA): TGTGCCAGTAGGGGGACAGTCTATAGCAATCAGCCCCAGCATTTT. Translation gives CASRGTVYSNQPQHF.

The rearrangement links TRBV9 to TRBJ2-5, with 11 bases aligning to TRBD2. CDR3 size: 18 residues. After removal of 6 bases from V and 5 bases from J, the junction contained 18 bases not matched to a gene. Germline CDR1 reads SGDLS; CDR2 reads YYNGEE. CDR3 in amino acids: CASTTHPLAGGPRETQYF. CDR3 bases: TGTGCCAGCACTACACACCCTTTAGCGGGAGGGCCTAGGGAGACCCAGTACTTC.

The chain recombines TRBV30 with TRBJ2-1, with 9 bases matching TRBD1. This CDR3 is built from 15 residues. In germline, CDR1 is GTSNPN, CDR2 SVGIG (reference sequence). The ends lost 3 bases at V and 8 bases at J; junction bases unmatched: 11. The DNA of the CDR3 is TGTGCCTGGAGAGCAACAGGGGGCATCTTCGATGAGCAGTTCTTC. This sequence encodes CAWRATGGIFDEQFF. The full variable domain, its missing parts supplied by reference TRBV30 and TRBJ2-1, is SQTIHQWPATLVQPVGSPLSLECTVEGTSNPNLYWYRQAAGRGLQLLFYSVGIGQISSEVPQNLSASRPQDRQFILSSKKLLLSDSGFYLCAWRATGGIFDEQFFGPGTRLTVL.

This clonotype was found many times. The J gene is TRBJ2-1, the V gene TRBV3-1; D is tentatively TRBD1 or TRBD2 (5 bases each). CDR3 length equals 12 residues. Germline CDR1 reads LGHDT; CDR2 reads YNNKEL (reference sequence). V lost 4 bases and J 8 bases, leaving 9 bases between the germline ends. The CDR3 is CASSLSGHEQFF. CDR3 nucleotides: TGTGCCAGCAGCCTATCGGGGCATGAGCAGTTCTTC.

In its sample, this clonotype was seen many times. V and J are TRBV5-1 and TRBJ1-5, with D unresolved. This CDR3 spans 15 amino acids. The V end was cut by 0 bases, the J end by 0 bases, with 7 bases between. Germline CDR1 reads SGHRS; CDR2 reads YFSETQ. This CDR3 is CASSLGGSSNQPQHF. The CDR3 coding sequence is TGCGCCAGCAGCTTGGGGGGTTCTAGCAATCAGCCCCAGCATTTT. The full variable domain, rest sourced from reference TRBV5-1 and TRBJ1-5, is KAGVTQTPRYLIKTRGQQVTLSCSPISGHRSVSWYQQTPGQGLQFLFEYFSETQRNKGNFPGRFSGRQFSNSRSEMNVSTLELGDSALYLCASSLGGSSNQPQHFGDGTRLSIL.

This clonotype showed up many times. The chain uses TRBV11-2 and TRBJ1-2; TRBD1 matches at 8 bases. The germline V gene has CDR1 SGHAT and CDR2 FQNNGV. Trimming at V came to 5 bases and at J to 7 bases, leaving 6 bases not matched to a gene. This CDR3 has 13 amino acids. The CDR3 region has the DNA TGTGCCAGCAGCGTGACAGGGGTTTCTGGCTACACCTTC. It specifies CASSVTGVSGYTF.

V gene TRBV20-1 combines with J gene TRBJ1-2; no definite D call. CDR3 length equals 13 residues. The germline V gene has CDR1 DFQATT and CDR2 SNEGSKA (reference sequence). V was cut by 1 base and J by 1 base, with 7 bases left in between. In nucleotides, the CDR3 is TGCAGTGCTAGAGGTTTGAATAACTATGGCTACACCTTC. This codes for CSARGLNNYGYTF.

The V call is TRBV12-3 or TRBV12-4, the J call TRBJ1-2; possibly TRBD1 for D (5 bases). The CDR3 is made up of 13 amino acids. Trimming pared 8 bases from V and 1 base from J, leaving 11 bases between. CDR3: CASAAGLNYGYTF. In DNA, the CDR3 is TGTGCCAGCGCAGCAGGGCTTAACTATGGCTACACCTTC.

This clonotype has ten or more counts. The chain combines TRBV5-1 with TRBJ2-7; TRBD2 is a possible D gene (6 bases). V lost 4 bases to trimming and J lost 9 bases, with 20 bases between them. The CDR3 totals 14 residues. Germline V gives CDR1 SGHRS, CDR2 YFSETQ. The CDR3 protein is CASSPTGTQGLQYF. Here the CDR3 DNA reads TGCGCCAGCAGCCCAACCGGGACTCAGGGATTGCAGTACTTC.

This clonotype showed up many times. The V gene is TRBV18, the J gene TRBJ2-2; D is ambiguous. Germline CDR1 is KGHSH and CDR2 is LQKENI. The CDR3 length is 14 residues. Trimming shortened V by 2 bases and J by 2 bases, and 6 bases separated the two germline ends. CDR3: CASSPSANTGELFF. The DNA for the CDR3 is TGTGCCAGCTCACCAAGTGCCAACACCGGGGAGCTGTTTTTT.

CDR3 bases: TGTGCCAGCAGTCACGGCGGGTCTCGTCCTAATGAGCAGTTCTTC. This codes for CASSHGGSRPNEQFF. The chain carries TRBV6-1 and TRBJ2-1; a possible D gene is TRBD2 (5 bases). This CDR3 has 15 residues. V lost 5 bases to trimming and J lost 7 bases, with 18 bases between them. CDR1 and CDR2 from the germline V gene are MNHNS and SASEGT.

The chain carries TRBV2 and TRBJ2-7, with D unclear. V lost 1 base and J lost 3, with 13 bases in between. The CDR3 runs 15 residues. Germline CDR1 reads SNHLY; CDR2 reads FYNNEI. The CDR3 DNA follows: TGTGCCAGCAGTGAAGGGGTGGGTATGCTCTACGAGCAGTACTTC. Translated, it gives CASSEGVGMLYEQYF.

This clonotype has just a few counts. The CDR3 coding sequence is TGCAGCTCACGGGACAGTCAGAGCTCCTACAATGAGCAGTTCTTC. Translated: CSSRDSQSSYNEQFF. The V and J genes are TRBV29-1 and TRBJ2-1; TRBD1 matches at 7 bases. The CDR3 is 15 amino acids. The V gene's germline CDR1 is SQVTM and CDR2 ANQGSEA. J lost 0 bases, V lost 8 bases, and 10 bases had no gene match.

This clonotype occurred many times. This chain uses TRBV18 with TRBJ2-2, with D uncertain. The V gene lost 4 bases and the J gene lost 1 base, with 7 bases spanning the gap. The CDR3 is 14 amino acids. The germline CDR1 and CDR2 sequences are KGHSH and LQKENI. The CDR3 is CASSLGKNTGELFF. Here the CDR3 DNA reads TGTGCCAGCTCACTAGGGAAGAACACCGGGGAGCTGTTTTTT.

This clonotype showed up many times. This chain uses TRBV6-5 with TRBJ1-1; 7 nucleotides agree with TRBD1. Trimming took 3 bases from V and 1 from J; bases not matched to a gene: 8. CDR1 and CDR2 from the germline V gene are MNHEY and SVGAGI. CDR3 length equals 16 residues. The DNA for the CDR3 is TGTGCCAGCAGTTATGGACAGGCAGGGGGGAACACTGAAGCTTTCTTT. It codes for CASSYGQAGGNTEAFF.

This clonotype came up many times. The rearrangement joins TRBV12-3 or TRBV12-4 to TRBJ2-5; D ambiguous. The V end was cut by 3 bases, the J end by 1 base, with 12 bases between. The CDR3 spans 15 residues. CDR3 protein: CASSFEPELQETQYF. The CDR3 nucleotides read TGTGCCAGCAGTTTCGAACCGGAGCTCCAAGAGACCCAGTACTTC.

The chain employs TRBV9 and TRBJ2-3; 7 positions agree with TRBD2. The CDR3 spans 14 residues. Germline CDR1 reads SGDLS; CDR2 reads YYNGEE. Unmatched junction bases numbered 5, after V lost 3 bases and J lost 4 bases. CDR3 coding DNA: TGTGCCAGCAGCGGGGCGGGAGTTTCAGATACGCAGTATTTT. Protein sequence: CASSGAGVSDTQYF.

V is TRBV5-1 and J is TRBJ2-1; 8 nucleotides match TRBD1. The CDR3 has 14 amino acids. The V gene end was trimmed by 1 base and the J gene end by 9 bases; junction bases not matched to a gene: 6. Germline V lookup: CDR1 SGHRS, CDR2 YFSETQ. CDR3 residues: CASSLTQGAAEQFF. Here the CDR3 DNA reads TGCGCCAGCAGCTTGACCCAGGGGGCCGCTGAGCAGTTCTTC. The full variable domain, rest sourced from reference TRBV5-1 and TRBJ2-1, is KAGVTQTPRYLIKTRGQQVTLSCSPISGHRSVSWYQQTPGQGLQFLFEYFSETQRNKGNFPGRFSGRQFSNSRSEMNVSTLELGDSALYLCASSLTQGAAEQFFGPGTRLTVL.

The genes are TRBV2 and TRBJ2-5, with D hard to call. The CDR3 runs to 13 residues. The V end lost 3 bases, the J end lost 5 bases, and 10 bases lay between the germline ends. CDR1 and CDR2 from the germline V gene are SNHLY and FYNNEI. The CDR3 is CASSDPYGETQYF. CDR3 in DNA: TGTGCCAGCAGTGACCCGTACGGGGAGACCCAGTACTTC.